These 23 T cell receptor beta chains originate from one sample sequenced in a study of T-cell reconstitution after alpha-beta-depleted transplantation in children. The authors prepared the TCRbeta library with unique molecular identifiers. MiXCR, run by TCRdb on the PCR reads, gives a single entry per CDR3 protein. The sample records under 750,000 distinct CDR3 sequences, 23% being singletons. The source was PBMCs, mostly from graft donor cells, collected 360 days after TCRalphabeta/CD19-depleted stem cell transplant. These receptors were obtained from a boy in the first two years of life who had a stem cell transplant for acute myeloid leukemia, so the T cells may come from the graft donor.

The sample holds many counts of this clonotype. This chain connects TRBV12-3 or TRBV12-4 to TRBJ2-3; D not certain. This CDR3 contains 16 residues. Trimming shortened V by 5 bases and J by 1 base, and 16 bases separated the two germline ends. CDR3 bases: TGTGCCAGCAGTCCCCCGATTACTCATCGCACAGATACGCAGTATTTT. The encoded protein is CASSPPITHRTDTQYF.

This clonotype was seen at least ten times. J is TRBJ2-1 and V is TRBV25-1, with 9 bases lining up with TRBD1. The J segment lost 5 bases and the V segment lost 1 base, leaving 12 bases of the junction unmatched. The CDR3 totals 18 residues. Germline lookup yields CDR1 MGHDK and CDR2 SYGVNS. DNA for the CDR3: TGTGCCAGCAGTGAATTTCGAACGGGACAGGGTGAGGACAATGAGCAGTTCTTC. It specifies CASSEFRTGQGEDNEQFF. The whole variable domain, filled in from reference TRBV25-1 and TRBJ2-1, reads EADIYQTPRYLVIGTGKKITLECSQTMGHDKMYWYQQDPGMELHLIHYSYGVNSTEKGDLSSESTVSRIRTEHFPLTLESARPSHTSQYLCASSEFRTGQGEDNEQFFGPGTRLTVL.

This chain links TRBV12-3 or TRBV12-4 with TRBJ2-5; 7 bases fit TRBD1. The CDR3 has 17 amino acids. The V gene end was trimmed by 5 bases and the J gene end by 2 bases; junction bases not matched to a gene: 14. CDR3 sequence reads: CASSPGKLRGRQETQYF. The CDR3 DNA follows: TGTGCCAGCAGTCCAGGAAAGCTCAGGGGGAGACAAGAGACCCAGTACTTC.

This clonotype was picked up a small number of times. This sequence joins TRBV12-3 or TRBV12-4 and TRBJ2-1; D is possibly TRBD2 (6 bases). V was pared by 5 bases and J by 6 bases, with 14 bases between. This CDR3 has 14 residues. In DNA form, the CDR3 reads TGTGCCAGCAGTATTAGCGGTCCATTCAATGAGCAGTTCTTC. It translates to CASSISGPFNEQFF.

In its sample, this clonotype was seen a few times. J is TRBJ2-3 and V is TRBV10-3; 8 bases agree with TRBD2. With 11 bases clipped from V and 0 bases from J, the junction kept 13 bases outside the gene matches. The germline CDR1 and CDR2 sequences are ENHRY and SYGVKD. The CDR3 has 16 amino acids. CDR3 loop: CAARKGSGGSTDTQYF. CDR3 nucleotide sequence: TGTGCCGCGCGGAAGGGGAGCGGGGGAAGCACAGATACGCAGTATTTT.

This clonotype was counted between two and nine times. The rearrangement uses TRBV4-3 and TRBJ2-2, with D perhaps TRBD1 or TRBD2 (5 bases each). V lost 0 bases to trimming and J lost 17 bases, with 13 bases between them. The CDR3 spans 12 residues. CDR1 and CDR2 from the germline V gene are LGHNA and YSLEER. This CDR3 reads CASSQDRAGTFF. The CDR3 DNA follows: TGCGCCAGCAGCCAAGATAGGGCAGGGACCTTTTTT.

The rearrangement uses TRBV4-2 and TRBJ2-7; D is uncertain. Looked up from germline, CDR1 is LGHNA and CDR2 is YNFKEQ. The CDR3 is made up of 14 amino acids. Trimming left V 4 bases short and J 0 bases short, with 10 bases between. Written as DNA, the CDR3 is TGTGCCAGCAGCCCAGGATGGAGCTCCTACGAGCAGTACGTC. It is translated as CASSPGWSSYEQYV.

A few counts support this clonotype. J is TRBJ2-5 and V is TRBV20-1; the D call may be TRBD1 or TRBD2 (5 bases each). Per the germline V gene, CDR1 is DFQATT and CDR2 is SNEGSKA (reference sequence). The CDR3 totals 14 residues. Trimming pared 5 bases from V and 5 bases from J, leaving 18 bases between. The CDR3 here is CSAEGPTVSETQYF. CDR3 DNA sequence: TGCAGTGCTGAGGGGCCGACAGTATCGGAGACCCAGTACTTC.

V and J are TRBV12-3 or TRBV12-4 and TRBJ2-1; possible D gene TRBD1, 6 bases. Trimming stripped 2 bases from V and 0 bases from J, with 14 bases between. CDR3 size: 17 residues. CDR3 nucleotides: TGTGCCAGCAGTTTAAAGGGGGTGGAAAGCTCCTACAATGAGCAGTTCTTC. Its protein product is CASSLKGVESSYNEQFF.

The gene calls are TRBV20-1 and TRBJ2-5; D gene ambiguous. The CDR3 has 12 amino acids. Germline loops: CDR1 DFQATT, CDR2 SNEGSKA (reference sequence). Trimming took 7 bases from V and 5 from J, leaving 14 bases between them. The CDR3 DNA sequence: TGCAGTGTGCCGGGCCAAGGGGAGACCCAGTACTTC. This translates into CSVPGQGETQYF.

This clonotype was counted many times. The V call is TRBV20-1, the J call TRBJ2-7; 11 nucleotides match TRBD1. CDR1 and CDR2 from the germline V gene are DFQATT and SNEGSKA (reference sequence). After removal of 1 base from V and 3 bases from J, the junction contained 11 bases not matched to a gene. This CDR3 contains 17 residues. CDR3 residues: CSARATHPGQGGYEQYF. The CDR3 DNA sequence: TGCAGTGCTAGAGCCACCCATCCGGGACAGGGGGGCTACGAGCAGTACTTC.

The chain has TRBV27 and TRBJ1-1; TRBD1 aligns across 8 bases. The CDR3 runs to 13 residues. Germline CDR1 reads MNHEY; CDR2 reads SMNVEV (reference sequence). V lost 5 bases and J lost 8; bases outside the gene matches: 7. CDR3 bases: TGTGCCAGCAGTGGGACAGGCGGTAGGGAAGCTTTCTTT. Translation gives CASSGTGGREAFF.

This clonotype occurred many times. The chain couples TRBV5-5 to TRBJ2-7, with D possibly matching TRBD1 (5 bases). The CDR3 loop spans 18 amino acids. The germline gives CDR1 SGHKS, CDR2 YYEKEE (reference sequence). Trimming took 1 base from V and 3 from J, leaving 23 bases between them. CDR3 sequence reads: CASSLSWEGSQGFYEQYV. The CDR3 nucleotides are TGTGCCAGCAGCTTGAGTTGGGAAGGGTCTCAGGGCTTCTACGAGCAGTACGTC.

There are a few counts of this clonotype. This chain links TRBV6-1 with TRBJ2-1, with a possible D match to TRBD2 (6 bases). Looked up from germline, CDR1 is MNHNS and CDR2 is SASEGT. The CDR3 is 15 residues long. V shed 4 bases and J shed 0 bases, with 10 bases lying between them. The chain's CDR3 is CASSASVSSYNEQFF. For the CDR3, the DNA is TGTGCCAGCAGTGCTAGCGTGAGCTCCTACAATGAGCAGTTCTTC.

The chain has TRBV18 and TRBJ2-3, with D maybe TRBD2 (6 bases). The CDR3 has 18 residues. Per the germline V gene, CDR1 is KGHSH and CDR2 is LQKENI. V shed 2 bases and J shed 0 bases, with 18 bases lying between them. CDR3 sequence (DNA): TGTGCCAGCTCACCAGTCTTCGCTAGCGCCCCTAGCACAGATACGCAGTATTTT. It translates to CASSPVFASAPSTDTQYF.

The chain links TRBV28 to TRBJ2-7; D perhaps matches TRBD1 (5 bases). This CDR3 spans 14 amino acids. Trimming cost V 6 bases and J 2 bases, with 14 bases left between them. The V gene's germline CDR1 is MDHEN and CDR2 SYDVKM. The CDR3: CASRSQGSPYEQYV. Here the CDR3 DNA reads TGTGCCAGCAGATCCCAGGGATCTCCCTACGAGCAGTACGTC.

Many counts were recorded for this clonotype. The chain recombines TRBV20-1 with TRBJ2-4, with TRBD2 identical over 9 bases. CDR1 DFQATT and CDR2 SNEGSKA come from the germline V gene (reference sequence). The CDR3 contains 13 residues. V was clipped by 7 bases and J by 7 bases; unmatched bases: 8. The CDR3 spells CSGLAGGRNIQYF. As DNA, the CDR3 is TGCAGTGGCCTGGCGGGGGGGCGGAACATTCAGTACTTC.

This clonotype came up a few times. This chain joins TRBV20-1 and TRBJ1-1; D not resolved. The V and J ends lost 6 bases and 5 bases respectively, with 16 bases between them. Germline V lookup: CDR1 DFQATT, CDR2 SNEGSKA (reference sequence). The CDR3 consists of 13 residues. The CDR3 protein is CSAEGKRVTEAFF. In DNA, the CDR3 is TGCAGTGCCGAAGGGAAGCGGGTGACTGAAGCTTTCTTT.

This clonotype appeared a few times. The V and J genes are TRBV7-9 and TRBJ2-3; 9 nucleotides line up with TRBD2. Germline CDR1 is SEHNR and CDR2 is FQNEAQ (reference sequence). Trimming removed 4 bases from V and 5 bases from J; junction bases left unmatched: 4. The CDR3 contains 14 residues. CDR3 DNA: TGTGCCAGCAGCTCCACAGCGGGGGGAGATACGCAGTATTTT. Residues: CASSSTAGGDTQYF.

This chain uses TRBV9 with TRBJ2-5, with 9 bases lining up with TRBD1. The CDR3 spans 16 residues. Germline CDR1 SGDLS, CDR2 YYNGEE. V gave up 4 bases and J gave up 4 bases; unmatched junction bases: 11. The CDR3 DNA reads TGTGCCAGCAGCCCTTGGGACAGGGCAGGAACAGAGACCCAGTACTTC. This sequence encodes CASSPWDRAGTETQYF.

The rearrangement joins TRBV28 to TRBJ1-6; D possibly corresponds to TRBD1 (5 bases). This CDR3 comprises 13 residues. Trimming took off 3 bases at V and 9 bases at J, with 9 bases between the two ends. Germline values: CDR1 MDHEN, CDR2 SYDVKM. CDR3: CASSFRGPSPLHF. CDR3 coding DNA: TGTGCCAGCAGTTTTCGGGGACCTTCACCCCTCCACTTT.

The chain joins TRBV12-3 or TRBV12-4 to TRBJ1-5; a possible D gene is TRBD1 (5 bases). V was shortened by 4 bases and J by 0 bases, with 16 bases between the two germline ends. CDR3 length equals 17 residues. CDR3 DNA: TGTGCCAGCAGTTCCCGGGGGGGGGTGAGTAGCAATCAGCCCCAGCATTTT. It is translated as CASSSRGGVSSNQPQHF.

V and J are TRBV9 and TRBJ1-1; D not resolved. In germline, CDR1 is SGDLS, CDR2 YYNGEE. The CDR3 consists of 12 residues. V was cut by 3 bases and J by 1 base, with 4 bases left in between. The CDR3 coding sequence is TGTGCCAGCAGCGCTCAGAACACTGAAGCTTTCTTT. It is translated as CASSAQNTEAFF.